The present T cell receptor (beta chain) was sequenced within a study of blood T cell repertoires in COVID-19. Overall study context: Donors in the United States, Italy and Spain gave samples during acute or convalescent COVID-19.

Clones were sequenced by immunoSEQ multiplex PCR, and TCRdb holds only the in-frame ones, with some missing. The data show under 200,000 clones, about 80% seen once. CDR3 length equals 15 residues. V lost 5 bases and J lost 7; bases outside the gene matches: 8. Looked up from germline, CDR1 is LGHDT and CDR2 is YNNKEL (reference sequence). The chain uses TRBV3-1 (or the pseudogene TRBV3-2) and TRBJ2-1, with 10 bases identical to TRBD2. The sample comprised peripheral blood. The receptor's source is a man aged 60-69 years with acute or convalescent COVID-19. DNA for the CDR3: TGTGCCAGCAGCAAGCCAGCGGGGGGGATGAATGAGCAGTTCTTC. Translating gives CASSKPAGGMNEQFF.